Presented here are 9 T cell receptor beta chains from one specimen sequenced in a study of CD8+ T cells in alopecia areata. Following RNA extraction, reverse transcription yielded cDNA that acted as the sequencing template. Clones were sequenced by immunoSEQ multiplex PCR, and TCRdb holds only the in-frame ones, with some missing. The sample includes about 110,000 clones, roughly 84% of them seen just once. Regarding treatment: oral pan-JAK inhibitor, 5-10 mg twice daily. The material sequenced was CD8+ T cells sorted from blood, taken at week 24, from a patient treated with tofacitinib. The source is a human donor with alopecia areata.

The chain recombines TRBV10-3 with TRBJ2-7; D is perhaps TRBD1 or TRBD2 (5 bases each). The V gene lost 0 bases and the J gene lost 2 bases, with 11 bases spanning the gap. Looked up from germline, CDR1 is ENHRY and CDR2 is SYGVKD. The CDR3 runs 15 residues. Here the CDR3 DNA reads TGTGCCATCAGTGAGTCGGGGACCCCAACCTACGAGCAGTACTTC. This gives the protein CAISESGTPTYEQYF.

The V call is TRBV27, the J call TRBJ1-1, with 7 nucleotides matching TRBD1. Trimming took 8 bases from V and 1 from J; bases not matched to a gene: 7. Germline V CDR1 and CDR2: MNHEY, SMNVEV (reference sequence). The CDR3 is 14 amino acids. The CDR3 region has the DNA TGTGCCAGCGGGAAGACAGGGACGAACACTGAAGCTTTCTTT. The encoded protein is CASGKTGTNTEAFF.

The chain carries TRBV6-1 and TRBJ2-3; D could derive from TRBD1 or TRBD2 (5 bases each). CDR3 length equals 16 residues. From germline, CDR1 is MNHNS and CDR2 SASEGT. V was cut by 0 bases and J by 6 bases, with 16 bases left in between. The DNA for the CDR3 is TGTGCCAGCAGTGAAGCCGGGACCCCGAAGCTCGATACGCAGTATTTT. This encodes CASSEAGTPKLDTQYF.

For this clone: This same CDR3 is encoded by further DNA sequences in the sample. V and J are TRBV5-4 and TRBJ2-3; D gene uncertain. The CDR3 length is 12 residues. The germline V gene has CDR1 SGHNT and CDR2 YYREEE (reference sequence). V lost 2 bases and J 3 bases, leaving 4 bases between the germline ends. The CDR3 DNA reads as TGTGCCAGCAGCTTTCATACAGATACGCAGTATTTT. This encodes CASSFHTDTQYF.

The CDR3 sequence: CASSVGAFSGNTIYF. CDR3 DNA: TGTGCCAGCAGCGTAGGGGCATTCTCTGGAAACACCATATATTTT. The chain carries TRBV9 and TRBJ1-3; the D is unclear. This CDR3 comprises 15 residues. Germline values: CDR1 SGDLS, CDR2 YYNGEE. The V and J ends lost 0 bases and 0 bases respectively, with 7 bases between them. Supplemented by reference TRBV9 and TRBJ1-3, the full variable domain reads DSGVTQTPKHLITATGQRVTLRCSPRSGDLSVYWYQQSLDQGLQFLIQYYNGEERAKGNILERFSAQQFPDLHSELNLSSLELGDSALYFCASSVGAFSGNTIYFGEGSWLTVV.

The chain has TRBV6-6 and TRBJ2-2; 12 bases align to TRBD2. This CDR3 is built from 15 residues. Germline CDR1 is MNHNY and CDR2 is SVGAGI (reference sequence). With 6 bases clipped from V and 4 bases from J, the junction kept 3 bases outside the gene matches. This chain's CDR3 is CASSPSGGATGELFF. CDR3 in DNA: TGTGCCAGCAGCCCTAGCGGGGGGGCCACCGGGGAGCTGTTTTTT.

The chain has TRBV4-3 and TRBJ1-2; 7 bases map to TRBD1. V shed 2 bases, J shed 7 bases, and the junction held 10 bases outside the gene matches. Germline V gene sequence: CDR1 LGHNA, CDR2 YSLEER. This CDR3 has 15 residues. DNA for the CDR3: TGCGCCAGCAGCCAATCGGGCGACAGGGTATCTGGCTACACCTTC. It encodes CASSQSGDRVSGYTF.

This clone was picked up a small number of times. V usage is TRBV4-1 and J usage is TRBJ2-7; perhaps TRBD2 as D (6 bases). The CDR3 covers 17 residues. V lost 0 bases and J lost 0, with 15 bases in between. CDR1 is MGHRA and CDR2 is YSYEKL in the germline V gene. Here the CDR3 reads CASSQEDAGYSSYEQYF. In DNA form, the CDR3 reads TGCGCCAGCAGCCAAGAAGACGCGGGGTACTCCTCCTACGAGCAGTACTTC.

The chain recombines TRBV6-9 with TRBJ2-7; D possibly corresponds to TRBD2 (5 bases). CDR1 is MNHGY and CDR2 is SVAAGI in the germline V gene. Trimming removed 3 bases from V and 2 bases from J, with 17 bases in between. This CDR3 comprises 16 residues. The CDR3: CASSYSLEVPTYEQYF. For the CDR3, the DNA is TGTGCCAGCAGTTACTCGTTGGAGGTCCCGACCTACGAGCAGTACTTC.